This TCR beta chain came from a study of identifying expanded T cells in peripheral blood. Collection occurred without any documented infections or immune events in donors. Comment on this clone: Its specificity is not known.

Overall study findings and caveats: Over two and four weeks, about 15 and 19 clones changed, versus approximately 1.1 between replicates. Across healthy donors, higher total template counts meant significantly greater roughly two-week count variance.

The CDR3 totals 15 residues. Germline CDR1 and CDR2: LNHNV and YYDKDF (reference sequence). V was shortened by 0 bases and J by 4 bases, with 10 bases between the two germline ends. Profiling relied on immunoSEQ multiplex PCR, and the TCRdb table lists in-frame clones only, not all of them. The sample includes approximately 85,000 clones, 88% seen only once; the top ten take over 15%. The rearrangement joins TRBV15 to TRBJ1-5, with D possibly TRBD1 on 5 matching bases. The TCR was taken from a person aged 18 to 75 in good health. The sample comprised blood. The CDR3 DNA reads TGTGCCACCAGCAGAGATCGAGGGGTAAATCAGCCCCAGCATTTT. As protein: CATSRDRGVNQPQHF. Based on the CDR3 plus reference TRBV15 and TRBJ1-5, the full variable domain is DAMVIQNPRYQVTQFGKPVTLSCSQTLNHNVMYWYQQKSSQAPKLLFHYYDKDFNNEADTPDNFQSRRPNTSFCFLDIRSPGLGDTAMYLCATSRDRGVNQPQHFGDGTRLSIL.